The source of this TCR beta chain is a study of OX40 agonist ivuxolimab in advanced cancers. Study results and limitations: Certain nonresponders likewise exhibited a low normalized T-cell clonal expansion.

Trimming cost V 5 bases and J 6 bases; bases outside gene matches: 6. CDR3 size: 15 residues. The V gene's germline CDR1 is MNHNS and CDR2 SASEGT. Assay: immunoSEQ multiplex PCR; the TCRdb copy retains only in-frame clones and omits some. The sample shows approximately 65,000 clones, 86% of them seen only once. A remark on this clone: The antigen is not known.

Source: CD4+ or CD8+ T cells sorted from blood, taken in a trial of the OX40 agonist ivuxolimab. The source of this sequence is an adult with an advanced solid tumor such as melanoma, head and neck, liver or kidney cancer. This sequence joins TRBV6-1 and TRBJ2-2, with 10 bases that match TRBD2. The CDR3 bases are TGTGCCAGCAGTCGCACGGGACTAGCGTCCGGGGAGCTGTTTTTT. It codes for CASSRTGLASGELFF.